The 6 T cell receptor beta chains given below trace back to one sample, sequenced in a study of T-cell memory formation after mild COVID-19. One entry per CDR3 protein, called by TCRdb with MiXCR from the 5' RACE reads. The sample includes 40,000 to 60,000 distinct CDR3 sequences, 9.3% of them seen just once. Sequencing was performed on PBMCs or a T cell subset sorted from them (not recorded which). The source is an adult woman who had mild COVID-19 (a few samples of this study predate the infection). Cell type and time point are not known.

This clonotype was detected a few times. The genes are TRBV9 and TRBJ2-1, with TRBD1 matching over 9 bases. The CDR3 runs to 14 residues. Germline trimming cut 2 bases from V and 7 bases from J; bases unmatched to any gene: 4. CDR1 is SGDLS and CDR2 is YYNGEE in the germline V gene. The CDR3: CASSVGQGRNEQFF. In DNA, the CDR3 is TGTGCCAGCAGCGTCGGACAGGGGAGGAATGAGCAGTTCTTC.

The CDR3 loop is CASSLDSGTAQKLFF. CDR3 in DNA: TGCGCCAGCAGCTTGGACTCCGGGACAGCTCAAAAACTGTTTTTT. V and J are TRBV5-1 and TRBJ1-4; 7 nucleotides align to TRBD1. Germline V gene data show CDR1 as SGHRS and CDR2 as YFSETQ. The CDR3 is 15 residues long. With 0 bases clipped from V and 9 bases from J, the junction kept 8 bases outside the gene matches.

This clonotype was picked up a small number of times. V usage is TRBV7-9 and J usage is TRBJ1-4; 10 bases fit TRBD1. V trimming: 5 bases; J trimming: 5 bases; junction bases outside the gene matches: 2. CDR3 length equals 14 residues. Germline assignment: CDR1 SEHNR and CDR2 FQNEAQ (reference sequence). The CDR3 loop reads CASSRTGGNEKLFF. CDR3 in DNA: TGTGCCAGCAGCCGGACAGGGGGAAATGAAAAACTGTTTTTT.

This clonotype was seen ten or more times. V and J are TRBV20-1 and TRBJ2-7, with D uncertain. Trimming removed 1 base at V and 6 bases at J, with 7 bases between. Germline V gene data show CDR1 as DFQATT and CDR2 as SNEGSKA (reference sequence). The CDR3 runs 11 residues. CDR3 loop: CSARVRSEQYF. The CDR3 nucleotides read TGCAGTGCTAGAGTACGGAGCGAGCAGTACTTC.

This clonotype has ten or more counts. This chain connects TRBV5-1 to TRBJ2-5; 9 nucleotides line up with TRBD2. The germline CDR1 and CDR2 sequences are SGHRS and YFSETQ. V lost 4 bases and J lost 2; bases outside the gene matches: 9. The CDR3 runs to 16 residues. The CDR3 nucleotides are TGCGCCAGCAGCCCCAACAAGGCGGGGGGGCAAGAGACCCAGTACTTC. It codes for CASSPNKAGGQETQYF.

This clonotype occurred a few times. The chain joins TRBV12-3 or TRBV12-4 to TRBJ2-7; no firm D call. The germline V and J ends were trimmed by 6 bases and 4 bases, with 10 bases remaining between them. The CDR3 loop spans 12 amino acids. The CDR3: CASSQTPYEQYF. The DNA of the CDR3 is TGTGCCAGCAGCCAGACACCTTACGAGCAGTACTTC.